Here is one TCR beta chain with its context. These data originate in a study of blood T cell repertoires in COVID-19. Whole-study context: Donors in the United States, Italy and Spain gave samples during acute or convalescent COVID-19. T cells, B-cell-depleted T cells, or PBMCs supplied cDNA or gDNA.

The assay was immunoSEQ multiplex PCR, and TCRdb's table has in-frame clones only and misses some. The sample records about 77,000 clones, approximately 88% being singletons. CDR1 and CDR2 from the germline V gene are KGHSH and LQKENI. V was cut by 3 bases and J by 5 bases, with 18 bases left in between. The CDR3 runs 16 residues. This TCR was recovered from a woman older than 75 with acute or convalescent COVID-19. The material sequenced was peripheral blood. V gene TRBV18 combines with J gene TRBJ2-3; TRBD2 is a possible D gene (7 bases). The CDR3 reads CASSPAEGGPGDTQYF. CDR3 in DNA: TGTGCCAGCTCACCTGCAGAGGGGGGGCCGGGAGATACGCAGTATTTT.